The sample holds many counts of the clone carrying this TCR beta chain. An end of the junction does not agree with germline; a read error may underlie this. These data originate in a study of blood T cell repertoires in COVID-19. Germline V gene sequence: CDR1 SGHTA, CDR2 FQGTGA. CDR3 length equals 15 residues. Per the authors' pipeline: Amplified reference gene primers provided the basis for estimating nucleated cell counts. Libraries were prepared by immunoSEQ multiplex PCR; TCRdb keeps only in-frame clonotypes and omits some of them. V and J calls and clone size are as listed in that table; D and trimming were resolved from the DNA. This table has over 60,000 clones, under 90% appearing once.

The sequence was collected from a man between 65 and 79 years old with active or convalescent COVID-19. The chain uses TRBV7-3 and TRBJ2-1; TRBD1 aligns across 8 bases. Sequenced sample: peripheral blood. This CDR3 is CASSITGGSYNEQFF. CDR3 DNA sequence: TGTGCCAGCAGCATAACAGGGGGCTCCTACAATGAGCAGTTCTTC.